The clone carrying this TCR beta chain has ten or more counts. This CDR3 is 17 amino acids long. Trimming stripped 5 bases from V and 5 bases from J, with 21 bases between. Germline CDR1 reads SEHNR; CDR2 reads FQNEAQ (reference sequence). These data originate in a study of T cells in Graves' hyperthyroidism and ophthalmopathy. TCR beta CDR3 region amplification was performed from RNA transcripts. When the TCR CDR3 underwent first-round RT-PCR, the HTBI primer set was used. TCRdb re-called the multiplex PCR reads with MiXCR, one entry per CDR3 protein. Altogether roughly 290,000 distinct CDR3 sequences are present, approximately 15% being singletons, with the ten largest covering approximately 57%. Using around 10 ml of fresh peripheral blood, PBMCs were prepared.

The sequenced material came from blood. The genes are TRBV7-9 and TRBJ1-4, with TRBD1 as a possible D gene (6 bases). The clonotype comes from a woman aged 55-75 years with Graves' ophthalmopathy. As DNA, the CDR3 is TGTGCCAGCAGCCCCGGGACATGGCCCGTTCGGAATGAAAAACTGTTTTTT. Its protein is CASSPGTWPVRNEKLFF.